This T cell receptor (beta chain) emerged from a study of cytotoxic CD8 clonotypes in ibrutinib-treated CLL. Study information: Response samples were obtained once patients had received a median 12 months of treatment, range 6 to 36. There were, on average, 255,043 productive templates and around 94,000 productive rearrangements per sample. Whole-study results and caveats: Investigators sampled sustained-remission and progressing patients at differing times.

Depth targeted 1 in 200,000 to 1 in 1 million T cells, averaging around 10x coverage per clonotype. Sequencing was performed with immunoSEQ multiplex PCR; in TCRdb, only in-frame clones are kept and a portion is missing. The data hold 250,000 to 350,000 clones, with approximately 76% observed a single time. The length of the CDR3 is 13 residues. CDR1 SNHLY and CDR2 FYNNEI come from the germline V gene. Germline trimming cut 8 bases from V and 0 bases from J; bases unmatched to any gene: 2. Points on this clone: The target antigen is unknown.

This chain joins TRBV2 and TRBJ2-7; 9 bases fit TRBD1. The receptor comes from a human donor with chronic lymphocytic leukemia. The material sequenced was PBMCs, taken at disease progression, from a patient treated with ibrutinib. The CDR3 DNA reads TGTGCCAGCGGACAGGGGAGCTCCTACGAGCAGTACTTC. Its protein product is CASGQGSSYEQYF.